One and the same sample provided the 8 T cell receptor beta chains below, sequenced in a study of blood T cell repertoires in COVID-19. Sequencing used immunoSEQ multiplex PCR; TCRdb keeps in-frame clones, though not all of them. This sample carries 200,000 or so clones, approximately 85% of them seen once, and the ten largest clones take over 9.5%. The sequencing input was peripheral blood. The receptors come from a human donor with active or convalescent COVID-19. The donor label of this sample is uncertain.

Here the CDR3 reads CASSPSWGSAGGADTQYF. For the CDR3, the DNA is TGTGCCAGCAGTCCTTCCTGGGGGTCAGCGGGAGGGGCGGATACGCAGTATTTT. The chain joins TRBV21-1 to TRBJ2-3; TRBD2 reflects the table's D call only, with no check against the DNA. TRBV21-1 is noted as a pseudogene. The CDR3 has 18 amino acids.

This chain uses TRBV7-2 with TRBJ2-7; TRBD1 matches 7 bases. The CDR3 has 14 amino acids. The germline CDR1 and CDR2 sequences are SGHTA and FQGNSA. V was clipped by 5 bases and J by 2 bases; unmatched bases: 6. CDR3 DNA: TGTGCCAGCAGCCCATACAGGGGAACCTACGAGCAGTACTTC. Protein: CASSPYRGTYEQYF.

In its sample, this clone was seen once. V usage is TRBV19 and J usage is TRBJ1-5; D is uncertain. V was trimmed by 4 bases and J by 7 bases, leaving 8 bases between them. The CDR3 contains 12 residues. Germline CDR1 is LNHDA and CDR2 is SQIVND (reference sequence). The CDR3 sequence is CASSRGGQPQHF. The CDR3 region has the DNA TGTGCCAGTAGTAGAGGTGGCCAGCCCCAGCATTTT.

This chain joins TRBV20-1 and TRBJ2-7; 10 bases align to TRBD2. CDR1 is DFQATT, CDR2 SNEGSKA, per germline (reference sequence). V shed 3 bases, J shed 5 bases, and the junction held 10 bases outside the gene matches. The CDR3 contains 15 residues. The CDR3 loop reads CSASGLAGAGDEQYF. As DNA, the CDR3 is TGCAGTGCTAGTGGTCTAGCGGGAGCCGGGGACGAGCAGTACTTC.

This clone occurred once. The rearrangement uses TRBV7-2 and TRBJ2-7; possibly TRBD2 for D (6 bases). Deletions cut 5 bases from V and 0 bases from J, with 14 bases between. The CDR3 has 15 amino acids. CDR1 SGHTA and CDR2 FQGNSA come from the germline V gene. The CDR3 sequence: CASSHTPGSSYEQYF. DNA for the CDR3: TGTGCCAGCAGCCATACTCCCGGGAGCTCCTACGAGCAGTACTTC.

V gene TRBV20-1 combines with J gene TRBJ2-7; the match to TRBD2 covers 8 bases. Trimming removed 6 bases from V and 2 bases from J; junction bases left unmatched: 0. CDR1 and CDR2 (germline): DFQATT, SNEGSKA (reference sequence). This CDR3 is built from 11 residues. DNA of the CDR3: TGCAGTGCCGGGGGGGCCTACGAGCAGTACTTC. Translation gives CSAGGAYEQYF.

This chain connects TRBV19 to TRBJ1-1; D is perhaps TRBD1 (5 bases). Germline V lookup: CDR1 LNHDA, CDR2 SQIVND (reference sequence). The CDR3 loop spans 15 amino acids. The germline V and J ends were trimmed by 7 bases and 4 bases, with 19 bases remaining between them. The CDR3, as DNA: TGTGCCAGTATTAACCCACAGGTCCGAGGCACTGAAGCTTTCTTT. Protein sequence: CASINPQVRGTEAFF.

The chain has TRBV7-3 and TRBJ2-3; 8 bases fit TRBD2. V lost 5 bases to trimming and J lost 0 bases; unmatched junction nucleotides: 4. Germline loops: CDR1 SGHTA, CDR2 FQGTGA. This CDR3 is 15 amino acids long. CDR3 sequence: CASSSSGASTDTQYF. The CDR3 region has the DNA TGTGCCAGCAGCAGTAGCGGGGCTAGCACAGATACGCAGTATTTT.